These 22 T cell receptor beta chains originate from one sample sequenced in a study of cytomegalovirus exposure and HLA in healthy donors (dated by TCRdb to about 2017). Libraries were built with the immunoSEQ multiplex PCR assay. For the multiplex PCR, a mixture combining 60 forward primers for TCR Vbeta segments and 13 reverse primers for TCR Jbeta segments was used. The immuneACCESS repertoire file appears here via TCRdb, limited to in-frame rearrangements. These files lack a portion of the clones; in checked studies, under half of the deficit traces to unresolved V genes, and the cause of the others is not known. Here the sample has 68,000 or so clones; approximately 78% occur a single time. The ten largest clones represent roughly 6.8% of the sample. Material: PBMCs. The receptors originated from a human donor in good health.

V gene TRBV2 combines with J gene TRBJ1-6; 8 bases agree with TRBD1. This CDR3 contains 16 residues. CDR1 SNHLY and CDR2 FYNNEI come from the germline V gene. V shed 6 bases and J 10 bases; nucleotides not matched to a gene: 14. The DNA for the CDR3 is TGTGCCAGCAGGGGAGGACAGGGTGGAGTAAGCTCACCCCTCCACTTT. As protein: CASRGGQGGVSSPLHF.

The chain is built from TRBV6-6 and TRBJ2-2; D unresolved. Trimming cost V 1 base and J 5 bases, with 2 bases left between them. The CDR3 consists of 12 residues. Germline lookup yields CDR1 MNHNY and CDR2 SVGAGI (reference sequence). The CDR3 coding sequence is TGTGCCAGCAGTTACTTAACCGGGGAGCTGTTTTTT. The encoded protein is CASSYLTGELFF.

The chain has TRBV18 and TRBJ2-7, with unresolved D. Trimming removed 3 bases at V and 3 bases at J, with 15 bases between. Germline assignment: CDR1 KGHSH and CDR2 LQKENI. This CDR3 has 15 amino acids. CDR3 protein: CASSPYVGSDYEQYF. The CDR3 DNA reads TGTGCCAGCTCACCGTATGTCGGCAGCGACTACGAGCAGTACTTC.

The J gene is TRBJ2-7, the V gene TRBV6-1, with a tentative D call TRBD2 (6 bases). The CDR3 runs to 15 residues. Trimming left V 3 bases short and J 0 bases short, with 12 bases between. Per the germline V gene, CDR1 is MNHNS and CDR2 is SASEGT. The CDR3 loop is CASSEEEGTSYEQYF. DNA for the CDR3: TGTGCCAGCAGTGAGGAGGAGGGGACCTCCTACGAGCAGTACTTC.

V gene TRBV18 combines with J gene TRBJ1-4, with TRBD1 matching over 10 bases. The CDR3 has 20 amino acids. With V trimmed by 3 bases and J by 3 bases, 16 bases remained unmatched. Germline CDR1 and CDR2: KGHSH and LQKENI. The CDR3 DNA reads TGTGCCAGCTCACCCCTGGGACAGGGGCGTGGTGGAGCCCCTAATGAAAAACTGTTTTTT. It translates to CASSPLGQGRGGAPNEKLFF.

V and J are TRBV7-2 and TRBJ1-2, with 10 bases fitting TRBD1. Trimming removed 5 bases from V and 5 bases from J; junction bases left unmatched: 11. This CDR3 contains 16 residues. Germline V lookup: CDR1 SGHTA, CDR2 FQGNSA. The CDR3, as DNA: TGTGCCAGCAGCCGAACAGCCGGGACAGGGGCTTATGGCTACACCTTC. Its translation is CASSRTAGTGAYGYTF.

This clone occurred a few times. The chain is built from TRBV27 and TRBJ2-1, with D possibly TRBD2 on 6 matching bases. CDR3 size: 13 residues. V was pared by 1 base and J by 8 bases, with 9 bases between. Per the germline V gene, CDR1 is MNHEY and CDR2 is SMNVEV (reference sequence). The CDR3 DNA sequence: TGTGCCAGCAGTTTATACCCGGGGGATGAGCAGTTCTTC. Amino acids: CASSLYPGDEQFF.

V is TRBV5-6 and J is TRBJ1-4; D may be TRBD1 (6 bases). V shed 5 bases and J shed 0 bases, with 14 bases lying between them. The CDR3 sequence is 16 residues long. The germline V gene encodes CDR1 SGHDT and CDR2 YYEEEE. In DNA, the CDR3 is TGTGCCAGCAGTCGGCGGACAGTTGCAACTAATGAAAAACTGTTTTTT. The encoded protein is CASSRRTVATNEKLFF.

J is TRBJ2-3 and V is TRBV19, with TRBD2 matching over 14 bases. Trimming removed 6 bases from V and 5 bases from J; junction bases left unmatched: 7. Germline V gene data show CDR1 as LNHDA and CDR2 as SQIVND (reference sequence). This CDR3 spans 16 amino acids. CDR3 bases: TGTGCCAGTAGGAAGGGGGGACTAGCGGGGGAAGATACGCAGTATTTT. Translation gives CASRKGGLAGEDTQYF.

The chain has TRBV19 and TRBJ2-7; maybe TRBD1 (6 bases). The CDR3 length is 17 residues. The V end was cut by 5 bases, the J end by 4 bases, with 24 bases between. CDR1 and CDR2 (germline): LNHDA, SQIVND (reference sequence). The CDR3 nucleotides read TGTGCCAGTAGTCCCCTTGCAGGGGCCCAAGCTTTTTACGAGCAGTACTTC. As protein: CASSPLAGAQAFYEQYF.

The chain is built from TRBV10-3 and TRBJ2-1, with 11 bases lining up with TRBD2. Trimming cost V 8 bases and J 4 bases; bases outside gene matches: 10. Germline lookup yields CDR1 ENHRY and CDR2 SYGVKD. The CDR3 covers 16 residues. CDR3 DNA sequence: TGTGCCATCGGACTGACCGGGACTAGCGGATACAATGAGCAGTTCTTC. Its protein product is CAIGLTGTSGYNEQFF.

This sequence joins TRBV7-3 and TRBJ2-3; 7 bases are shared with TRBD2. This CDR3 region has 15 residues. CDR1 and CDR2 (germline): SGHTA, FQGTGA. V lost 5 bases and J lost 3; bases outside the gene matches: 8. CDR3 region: CASSLGSGVTDTQYF. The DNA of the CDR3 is TGTGCCAGCAGCCTAGGAAGCGGGGTAACAGATACGCAGTATTTT.

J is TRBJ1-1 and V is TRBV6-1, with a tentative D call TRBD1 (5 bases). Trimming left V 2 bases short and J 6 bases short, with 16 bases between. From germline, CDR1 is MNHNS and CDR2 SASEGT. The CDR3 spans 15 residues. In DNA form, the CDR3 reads TGTGCCAGCAGTGAATCTTGGGGCCCACGGCCTGAAGCTTTCTTT. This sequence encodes CASSESWGPRPEAFF.

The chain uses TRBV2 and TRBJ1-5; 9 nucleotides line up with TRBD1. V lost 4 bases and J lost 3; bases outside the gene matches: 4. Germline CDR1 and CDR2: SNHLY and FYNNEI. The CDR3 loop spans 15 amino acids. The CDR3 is CASSVLQGANQPQHF. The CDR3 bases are TGTGCCAGCAGTGTGTTACAGGGGGCCAATCAGCCCCAGCATTTT.

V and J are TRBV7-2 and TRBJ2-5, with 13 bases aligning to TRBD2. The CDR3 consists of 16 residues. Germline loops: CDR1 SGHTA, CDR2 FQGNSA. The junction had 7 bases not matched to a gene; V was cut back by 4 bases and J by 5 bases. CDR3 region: CASSSRLAGGRETQYF. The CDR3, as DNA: TGTGCCAGCAGCTCTCGACTAGCGGGGGGTCGTGAGACCCAGTACTTC.

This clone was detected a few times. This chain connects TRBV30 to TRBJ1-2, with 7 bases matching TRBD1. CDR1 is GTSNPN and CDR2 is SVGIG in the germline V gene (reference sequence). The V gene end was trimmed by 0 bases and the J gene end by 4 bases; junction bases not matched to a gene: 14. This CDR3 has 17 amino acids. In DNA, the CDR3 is TGTGCCTGGAGTGTACAACGACTCCTCAGGGGGTTCTATGGCTACACCTTC. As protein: CAWSVQRLLRGFYGYTF.

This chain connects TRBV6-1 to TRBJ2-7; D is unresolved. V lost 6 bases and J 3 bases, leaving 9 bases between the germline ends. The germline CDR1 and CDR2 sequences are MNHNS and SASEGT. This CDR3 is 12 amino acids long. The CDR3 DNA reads TGTGCCAGCAGCAACCCGAGCTACGAGCAGTACTTC. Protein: CASSNPSYEQYF.

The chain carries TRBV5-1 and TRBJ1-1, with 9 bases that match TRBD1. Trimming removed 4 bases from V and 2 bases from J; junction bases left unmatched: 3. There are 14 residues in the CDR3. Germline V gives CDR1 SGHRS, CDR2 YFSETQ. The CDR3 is CASSPGQGNTEAFF. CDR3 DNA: TGCGCCAGCAGCCCGGGACAGGGAAACACTGAAGCTTTCTTT. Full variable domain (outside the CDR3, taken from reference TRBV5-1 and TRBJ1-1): KAGVTQTPRYLIKTRGQQVTLSCSPISGHRSVSWYQQTPGQGLQFLFEYFSETQRNKGNFPGRFSGRQFSNSRSEMNVSTLELGDSALYLCASSPGQGNTEAFFGQGTRLTVV.

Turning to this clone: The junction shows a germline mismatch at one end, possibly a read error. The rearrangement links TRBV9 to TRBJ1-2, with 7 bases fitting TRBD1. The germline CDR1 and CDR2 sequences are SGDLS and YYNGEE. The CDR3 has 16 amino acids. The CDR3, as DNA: TGTGCCAGCTCTCAGGGGGAAGGTCTGCAAGAAGATGGCTACCCCTTC. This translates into CASSQGEGLQEDGYPF.

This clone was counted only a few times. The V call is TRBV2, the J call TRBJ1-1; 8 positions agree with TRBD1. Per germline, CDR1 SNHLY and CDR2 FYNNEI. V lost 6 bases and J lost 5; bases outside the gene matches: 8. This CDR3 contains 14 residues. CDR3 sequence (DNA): TGTGCCAGCAGCTGGACAGGGCAGGGGACTGAAGCTTTCTTT. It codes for CASSWTGQGTEAFF.

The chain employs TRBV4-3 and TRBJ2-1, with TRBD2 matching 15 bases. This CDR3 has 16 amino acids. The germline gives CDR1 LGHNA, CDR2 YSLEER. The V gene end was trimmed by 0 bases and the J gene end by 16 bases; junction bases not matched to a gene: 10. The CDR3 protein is CASSQDSWTSGGADFF. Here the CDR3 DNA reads TGCGCCAGCAGCCAAGATTCCTGGACTAGCGGGGGGGCGGATTTCTTC.

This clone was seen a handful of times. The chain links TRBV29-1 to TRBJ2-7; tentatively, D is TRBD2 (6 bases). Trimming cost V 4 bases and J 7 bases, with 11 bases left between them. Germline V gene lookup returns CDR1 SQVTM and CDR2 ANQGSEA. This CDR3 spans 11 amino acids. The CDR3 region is CSVVEGPEQYF. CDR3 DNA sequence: TGCAGCGTTGTGGAGGGTCCTGAGCAGTACTTC.